This TCR beta chain was observed in a study of blood T cell repertoires in COVID-19. Overall study: Specimens from acute and convalescent COVID-19 originated in the United States, Italy and Spain.

Germline V gives CDR1 LNHDA, CDR2 SQIVND (reference sequence). This CDR3 contains 14 residues. J gave up 10 bases and V 6 bases, and 10 bases lay outside the gene matches. Participants' reported clinical history set cohort assignment. The table came from immunoSEQ multiplex PCR; TCRdb's copy has only in-frame clones and leaves some out. The sample has 400,000 or so clones, approximately 90% seen once. Sample: PBMCs or T cells enriched from blood (not recorded which). The rearrangement joins TRBV19 to TRBJ1-4; TRBD1 agrees at 8 bases. The clonotype originates from a man aged 25-45 years who had recovered from COVID-19. The CDR3 loop reads CASSVTGVSGKLFF. The CDR3 DNA is TGTGCCAGTAGCGTGACAGGGGTCTCAGGAAAACTGTTTTTT.